This note documents a single TCR beta chain sequence. What it binds is not known. These data belong to a study of OX40 agonist ivuxolimab in advanced cancers. Turning to the study itself: Clinicians treated patients with ivuxolimab, an agonistic anti-OX40 (CD134) antibody. Patients in dose escalation had liver, melanoma, kidney or head and neck cancers. Partial responses were achieved by three patients: one hepatocellular carcinoma, two cutaneous melanoma.

The CDR3 runs 16 residues. CDR1 and CDR2 from the germline V gene are SGHRS and YFSETQ. Trimming pared 4 bases from V and 2 bases from J, leaving 18 bases between. The data were produced by immunoSEQ multiplex PCR, yet TCRdb's version contains in-frame clones alone and is incomplete. Counted here are under 20,000 clones, roughly nine tenths occurring once; the ten biggest clones make up 15% to 20%. Study-wide results and limits: Among T cells, CD8+ cells averaged more expanded clones than CD4+ cells.

This chain joins TRBV5-1 and TRBJ2-5; perhaps TRBD2 as D (6 bases). The sample in question was CD4+ or CD8+ T cells sorted from blood, obtained in a trial of the OX40 agonist ivuxolimab. The origin of this receptor is an adult with an advanced solid tumor such as melanoma, head and neck, liver or kidney cancer. The CDR3, as DNA: TGCGCCAGCAGCCCCGGGGTAGCGGAACTTCAAGAGACCCAGTACTTC. Protein sequence: CASSPGVAELQETQYF. Together with reference TRBV5-1 and TRBJ2-5, the CDR3 gives the full variable domain: KAGVTQTPRYLIKTRGQQVTLSCSPISGHRSVSWYQQTPGQGLQFLFEYFSETQRNKGNFPGRFSGRQFSNSRSEMNVSTLELGDSALYLCASSPGVAELQETQYFGPGTRLLVL.